This T cell receptor beta chain was obtained from a study of cytomegalovirus exposure and HLA in healthy donors. On the study more broadly: Earlier sequencing of about 200 million T cells yielded under 120 million unique TCR beta sequences. Regarding the study as a whole: The study labeled fewer than 200 TCR beta chains cytomegalovirus-associated. In a later analysis, TCR beta V- and J-gene trimming showed a link to a missense DCLRE1C variant.

Both 60 Vbeta primers and 13 Jbeta primers went into the PCR. The assay was immunoSEQ multiplex PCR, and TCRdb's table has in-frame clones only and misses some. The sample gives about 130,000 clones, about 79% of which show up once; about 2% is in the top ten. The CDR3 is made up of 16 amino acids. Germline loops: CDR1 SGHTA, CDR2 FQGNSA. Germline trimming cut 5 bases from V and 5 bases from J; bases unmatched to any gene: 6. These donors counted as nominally healthy when sampled, but unrecorded immune exposures were likely. On this clone itself: The antigen remains undetermined.

The TCR originated in a man aged 18 to 30 in good health and CMV-seronegative. Sequences were obtained from PBMCs. The chain is built from TRBV7-2 and TRBJ2-1; 13 positions match TRBD2. The CDR3 nucleotides are TGTGCCAGCAGCCAGAGACTAGCGGGAGGCCACAATGAGCAGTTCTTC. As protein: CASSQRLAGGHNEQFF.